Listed below are T cell receptor beta chains from one sample, sequenced in a study of T cell therapy after organ transplantation. Generated by immunoSEQ multiplex PCR, the TCRdb table keeps only in-frame clones and is missing some. The sample contains about 20,000 clones, 84% of which appear only once. These receptors' targets are unknown. Here the sequenced sample was CD8+ T cells from blood, taken after autologous CMV-specific T cell therapy. The receptor set was obtained from a human patient who had received a solid organ transplant and had CMV disease. Part of the T cell pool may stem from the graft donor. Both conserved end residues are part of each CDR3. D genes are given only for firm matches. The size field is filled for only some rows; it gives once, few, many or a size class.

V: TRBV13; length: 15; D: NA; size: once; J: TRBJ1-4; DNA: TGTGCCAGCAGCCCAAAACAGGGAGTAGGGGAAAAACTGTTTTTT; CDR3: CASSPKQGVGEKLFF
V: TRBV20-1; length: 11; D: NA; size: NA; J: TRBJ2-1; DNA: TGCAGTGCTAGCTATGTCGATGAGCAGTTCTTC; CDR3: CSASYVDEQFF
V: TRBV7-9; length: 16; D: NA; size: once; J: TRBJ1-4; DNA: TGTGCCAGCAGCTTAGTCTGGGCAGACTCTAATGAAAAACTGTTTTTT; CDR3: CASSLVWADSNEKLFF
V: TRBV7-9; length: 18; D: TRBD2; size: NA; J: TRBJ2-1; DNA: TGTGCCAGCAGCGAGGGACTAGCGGGTATTTTCTCCTACAATGAGCAGTTCTTC; CDR3: CASSEGLAGIFSYNEQFF
V: TRBV6-5; length: 13; D: NA; size: NA; J: TRBJ2-3; DNA: TGTGCCAGCAGTTACTCGACCACAGATACGCAGTATTTT; CDR3: CASSYSTTDTQYF
V: TRBV9; length: 15; D: TRBD2; size: NA; J: TRBJ2-1; DNA: TGTGCCAGCAGCGGCGGGGGGCGGCCCTACAATGAGCAGTTCTTC; CDR3: CASSGGGRPYNEQFF
V: TRBV2; length: 16; D: TRBD2; size: NA; J: TRBJ2-3; DNA: TGTGCCGGGAGGACTAGCGGGAGGGCCGTCACAGATACGCAGTATTTT; CDR3: CAGRTSGRAVTDTQYF
V: TRBV4-3; length: 13; D: NA; size: few; J: TRBJ1-3; DNA: TGCGCCAGCAGCCCAGACAGACTAAACACCATATATTTT; CDR3: CASSPDRLNTIYF
V: TRBV10-3; length: 15; D: TRBD1; size: once; J: TRBJ2-3; DNA: TGTGCCATCAGTGAGTTTTTGGGACAGGGAGATACGCAGTATTTT; CDR3: CAISEFLGQGDTQYF
V: TRBV9; length: 16; D: TRBD2; size: NA; J: TRBJ2-1; DNA: TGTGCCAGCAACGACGTGGGGGTAGCGGGAGCTAATGAGCAGTTCTTC; CDR3: CASNDVGVAGANEQFF
V: TRBV11-3; length: 14; D: TRBD1; size: NA; J: TRBJ2-1; DNA: TGTGCCAGCAGCCCGGGGACAGGGTACAATGAGCAGTTCTTC; CDR3: CASSPGTGYNEQFF
V: TRBV10-3; length: 15; D: NA; size: NA; J: TRBJ2-3; DNA: TGTGCCATCAGCGGACGGAAGGCCGACACAGATACGCAGTATTTT; CDR3: CAISGRKADTDTQYF
V: TRBV13; length: 16; D: TRBD2; size: NA; J: TRBJ2-3; DNA: TGTGCCAGCAGCTTAGAGGGAGCGGGAGGGCCAGATACGCAGTATTTT; CDR3: CASSLEGAGGPDTQYF
V: TRBV10-2; length: 14; D: NA; size: medium-sized; J: TRBJ2-2; DNA: TGCGCCAGCAGTGAGTCTGGGGCTACCGGGGAGCTGTTTTTT; CDR3: CASSESGATGELFF
V: TRBV19; length: 15; D: NA; size: NA; J: TRBJ2-1; DNA: TGTGCCAGTAGTATAGCGGGAATGCCCGGCAATGAGCAGTTCTTC; CDR3: CASSIAGMPGNEQFF
V: TRBV27; length: 16; D: NA; size: once; J: TRBJ1-6; DNA: TGTGCCAGCAGTCCACAGGGTGTCGGGTATAATTCACCCCTCCACTTT; CDR3: CASSPQGVGYNSPLHF
V: TRBV4-3; length: 16; D: TRBD2; size: once; J: TRBJ2-3; DNA: TGCGCCAGCAGCCCCCGGGGCAGCGGGAGCCCAGATACGCAGTATTTT; CDR3: CASSPRGSGSPDTQYF
V: TRBV19; length: 13; D: NA; size: NA; J: TRBJ1-1; DNA: TGTGCCAGTAGTATAAGGATGAACACTGAAGCTTTCTTT; CDR3: CASSIRMNTEAFF
V: TRBV7-9; length: 15; D: NA; size: NA; J: TRBJ2-3; DNA: TGTGCCAGCAGCCCACGTCGGGGCCGGGGAGATACGCAGTATTTT; CDR3: CASSPRRGRGDTQYF
V: TRBV6-5; length: 10; D: NA; size: NA; J: TRBJ1-2; DNA: TGTGCCAGCGGGGATTCTGGCTACACCTTC; CDR3: CASGDSGYTF
V: TRBV6-5; length: 14; D: TRBD2; size: few; J: TRBJ2-7; DNA: TGTGCCAGCAGTCCGGGTGGGGGGGGTAACGAGCAGTACTTC; CDR3: CASSPGGGGNEQYF
V: TRBV7-7; length: 15; D: TRBD1; size: NA; J: TRBJ2-5; DNA: TGTGCTAGCAGCGCCGGGACAGGGGGCAGAGAGACCCAGTACTTC; CDR3: CASSAGTGGRETQYF
V: TRBV11-2; length: 19; D: TRBD2; size: NA; J: TRBJ2-3; DNA: TGTGCCAGCAGCCTGTCGCCCCCGGGACTAGCGGGGGGGGTGGATACGCAGTATTTT; CDR3: CASSLSPPGLAGGVDTQYF
V: TRBV6-5; length: 13; D: TRBD1; size: few; J: TRBJ2-7; DNA: TGTGCCAGCAGTCCAGGGACAGCCTACGAGCAGTACTTC; CDR3: CASSPGTAYEQYF
V: TRBV5-8; length: 17; D: TRBD2; size: NA; J: TRBJ2-5; DNA: TGTGCCAGCAGCCCCGGGACTAGCGGGTCAGTTGGAGAGACCCAGTACTTC; CDR3: CASSPGTSGSVGETQYF
V: TRBV7-9; length: 15; D: NA; size: once; J: TRBJ2-3; DNA: TGTGCCAGCAGTCCCCTGATCTACCGCACAGATACGCAGTATTTT; CDR3: CASSPLIYRTDTQYF
V: TRBV2; length: 14; D: NA; size: NA; J: TRBJ2-4; DNA: TGTGCCAGCAGTGGAGGACAGCCCGTTGCCATTCAGTACTTC; CDR3: CASSGGQPVAIQYF
V: TRBV7-2; length: 14; D: NA; size: NA; J: TRBJ2-5; DNA: TGTGCCAGCAGCCCATTAGCGGATCAAGAGACCCAGTACTTC; CDR3: CASSPLADQETQYF
V: TRBV27; length: 13; D: TRBD1; size: NA; J: TRBJ2-7; DNA: TGTGCCAGCAGGACCACAGGGGTCGGGGAGCAGTACTTC; CDR3: CASRTTGVGEQYF
V: TRBV6-1; length: 15; D: NA; size: NA; J: TRBJ1-6; DNA: TGTGCCAGCATCGTACTGGACTCCTATAATTCACCCCTCCACTTT; CDR3: CASIVLDSYNSPLHF
V: TRBV10-3; length: 14; D: TRBD1; size: once; J: TRBJ2-7; DNA: TGTGCCATCAGTGACCCGACAGGGGGGAACGAGCAGTACTTC; CDR3: CAISDPTGGNEQYF
V: TRBV11-2; length: 16; D: TRBD1; size: NA; J: TRBJ1-1; DNA: TGTGCCAGCAGCTTCCGTCCGGGACAGGCGAACACTGAAGCTTTCTTT; CDR3: CASSFRPGQANTEAFF
V: TRBV14; length: 16; D: NA; size: NA; J: TRBJ1-1; DNA: TGTGCCAGCAGCCCTTGGGGGTCTCGAGGGAACACTGAAGCTTTCTTT; CDR3: CASSPWGSRGNTEAFF
V: TRBV9; length: 15; D: NA; size: NA; J: TRBJ2-1; DNA: TGTGCCAGCAGCGCAGAGGGGGTGGGTCTTGATGAGCAGTTCTTC; CDR3: CASSAEGVGLDEQFF
V: TRBV15; length: 15; D: NA; size: NA; J: TRBJ2-5; DNA: TGTGCCACCAGCTACCGGGTCCCAGATGCGCAGACCCAGTACTTC; CDR3: CATSYRVPDAQTQYF
V: TRBV9; length: 14; D: NA; size: NA; J: TRBJ1-1; DNA: TGTGCCAGCAGCGTAGTGACCCCCGCAACTGAAGCTTTCTTT; CDR3: CASSVVTPATEAFF
V: TRBV7-3; length: 15; D: NA; size: once; J: TRBJ2-7; DNA: TGTGCCAGCAGCTTAGAGGAGGGGCACCTCTACGAGCAGTACTTC; CDR3: CASSLEEGHLYEQYF
V: TRBV2; length: 11; D: NA; size: NA; J: TRBJ2-7; DNA: TGTGCCAGCAGCCCATGGCCCGAGCAGTACTTC; CDR3: CASSPWPEQYF
V: TRBV10-3; length: 15; D: NA; size: NA; J: TRBJ2-7; DNA: TGTGCCATCAGTGACGAACACAGGAATCCCTACGAGCAGTACTTC; CDR3: CAISDEHRNPYEQYF